What follows describes a single TCR beta chain. The antigen remains unidentified. This record belongs to a study of T cell responses to AZD1222 COVID-19 vaccine. General study results and limits: Donors were mostly white British, more females; clonal diversity possibly underestimated.

CDR3 length: 15 amino acids. J gave up 3 bases and V 4 bases, and 7 bases lay outside the gene matches. In germline, CDR1 is SGDLS, CDR2 YYNGEE. Clones were sequenced by immunoSEQ multiplex PCR, and TCRdb holds only the in-frame ones, with some missing. The data contain 130,000 to 150,000 clones, about 90% of them seen just once; the ten biggest clones take up about 3.8%. Source: peripheral blood, taken 28 days after the second AZD1222 dose. The V call is TRBV9, the J call TRBJ2-1; 7 nucleotides agree with TRBD2. This sequence was found in an adult who received the AZD1222 COVID-19 vaccine. The DNA for the CDR3 is TGTGCCAGCAGCCTTACTAGCGCGAACTACAATGAGCAGTTCTTC. It yields the protein CASSLTSANYNEQFF.